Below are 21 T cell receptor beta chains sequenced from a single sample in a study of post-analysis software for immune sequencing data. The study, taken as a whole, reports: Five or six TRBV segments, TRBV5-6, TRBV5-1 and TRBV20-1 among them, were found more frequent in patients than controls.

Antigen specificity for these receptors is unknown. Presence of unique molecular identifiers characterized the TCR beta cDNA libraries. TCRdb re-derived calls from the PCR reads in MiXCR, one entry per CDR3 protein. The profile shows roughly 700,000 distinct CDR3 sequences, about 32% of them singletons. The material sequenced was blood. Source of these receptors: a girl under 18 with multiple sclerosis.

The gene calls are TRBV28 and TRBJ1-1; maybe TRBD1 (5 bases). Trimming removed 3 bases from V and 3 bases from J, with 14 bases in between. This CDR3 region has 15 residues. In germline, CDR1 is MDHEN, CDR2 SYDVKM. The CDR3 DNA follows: TGTGCCAGCAGTTTGCCCAGGGCGGTACACACTGAAGCTTTCTTT. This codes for CASSLPRAVHTEAFF.

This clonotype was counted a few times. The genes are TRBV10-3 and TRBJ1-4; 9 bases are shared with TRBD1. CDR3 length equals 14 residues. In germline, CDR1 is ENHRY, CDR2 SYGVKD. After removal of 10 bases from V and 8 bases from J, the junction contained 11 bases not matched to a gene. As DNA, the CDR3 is TGTGCCACGTCCACGGGACAGGGCGAGGAAAAACTGTTTTTT. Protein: CATSTGQGEEKLFF.

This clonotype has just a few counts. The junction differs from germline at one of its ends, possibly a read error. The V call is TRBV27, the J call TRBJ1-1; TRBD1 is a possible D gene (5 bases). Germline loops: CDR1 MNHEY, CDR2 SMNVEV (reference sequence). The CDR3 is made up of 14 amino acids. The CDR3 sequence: CTSSGVRASTEAFF. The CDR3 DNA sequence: TGTACCAGCAGTGGCGTCAGGGCGAGCACTGAAGCTTTCTTT.

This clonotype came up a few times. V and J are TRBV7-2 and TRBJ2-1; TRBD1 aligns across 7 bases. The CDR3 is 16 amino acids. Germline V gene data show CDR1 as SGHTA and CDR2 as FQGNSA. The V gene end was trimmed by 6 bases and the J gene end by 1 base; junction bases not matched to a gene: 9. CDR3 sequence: CASREGRDRSYNEQFF. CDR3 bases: TGTGCCAGCAGAGAGGGCCGGGACAGATCCTACAATGAGCAGTTCTTC.

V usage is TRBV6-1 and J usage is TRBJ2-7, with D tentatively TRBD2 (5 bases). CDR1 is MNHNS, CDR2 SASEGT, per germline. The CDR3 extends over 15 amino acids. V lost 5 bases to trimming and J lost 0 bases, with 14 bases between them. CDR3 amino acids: CASSTGRVSSYEQYF. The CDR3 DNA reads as TGTGCCAGCAGTACTGGGCGGGTTAGCTCCTACGAGCAGTACTTC.

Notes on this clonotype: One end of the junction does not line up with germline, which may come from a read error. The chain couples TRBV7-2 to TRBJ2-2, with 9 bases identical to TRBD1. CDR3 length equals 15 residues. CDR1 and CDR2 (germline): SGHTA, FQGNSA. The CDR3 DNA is TGTGCCACCCACCAGGGGACAGGGAACACCGGGGAGCTGTTCTTT. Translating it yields CATHQGTGNTGELFF.

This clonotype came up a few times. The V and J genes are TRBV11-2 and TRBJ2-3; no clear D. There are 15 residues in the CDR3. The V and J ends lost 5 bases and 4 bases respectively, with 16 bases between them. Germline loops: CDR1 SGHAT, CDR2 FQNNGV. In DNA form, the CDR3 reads TGTGCCAGCAGCACGGACCCATCACGAGCAGATACGCAGTATTTT. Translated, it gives CASSTDPSRADTQYF.

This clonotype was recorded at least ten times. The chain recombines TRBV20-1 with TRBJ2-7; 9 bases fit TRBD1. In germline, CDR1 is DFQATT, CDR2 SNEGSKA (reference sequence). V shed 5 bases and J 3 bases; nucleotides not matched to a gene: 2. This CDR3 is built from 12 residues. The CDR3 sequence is CSAGGQGYEQYF. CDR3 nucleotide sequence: TGCAGTGCTGGGGGACAGGGCTACGAGCAGTACTTC.

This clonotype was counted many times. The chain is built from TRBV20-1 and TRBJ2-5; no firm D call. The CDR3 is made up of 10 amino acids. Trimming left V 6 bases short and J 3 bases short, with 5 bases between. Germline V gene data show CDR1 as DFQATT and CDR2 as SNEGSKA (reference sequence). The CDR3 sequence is CSALKETQYF. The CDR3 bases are TGCAGTGCACTGAAAGAGACCCAGTACTTC.

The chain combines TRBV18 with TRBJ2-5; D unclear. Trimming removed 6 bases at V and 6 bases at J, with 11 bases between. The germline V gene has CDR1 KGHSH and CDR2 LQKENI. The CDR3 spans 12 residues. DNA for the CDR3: TGTGCCAGCTCCGATTCTTGGAAGACCCAGTACTTC. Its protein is CASSDSWKTQYF.

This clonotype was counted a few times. The CDR3 loop is CASSQTGRETQYF. DNA for the CDR3: TGTGCCAGCAGCCAAACAGGGCGGGAGACCCAGTACTTC. V usage is TRBV7-2 and J usage is TRBJ2-5; possible D gene TRBD1, 6 bases. Looked up from germline, CDR1 is SGHTA and CDR2 is FQGNSA. Trimming removed 5 bases from V and 5 bases from J, with 12 bases in between. This CDR3 is 13 amino acids long.

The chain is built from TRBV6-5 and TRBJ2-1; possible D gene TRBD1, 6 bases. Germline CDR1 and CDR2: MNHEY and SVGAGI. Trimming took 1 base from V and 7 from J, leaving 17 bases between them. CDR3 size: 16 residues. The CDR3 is CASSYFPQGSRNEQFF. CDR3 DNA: TGTGCCAGCAGTTACTTCCCCCAGGGGTCGAGGAATGAGCAGTTCTTC.

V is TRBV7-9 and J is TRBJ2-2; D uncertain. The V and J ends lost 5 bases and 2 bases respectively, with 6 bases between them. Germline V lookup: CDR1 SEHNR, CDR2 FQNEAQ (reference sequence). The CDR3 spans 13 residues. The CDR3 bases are TGTGCCAGCAGCCCAGTTAACACCGGGGAGCTGTTTTTT. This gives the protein CASSPVNTGELFF. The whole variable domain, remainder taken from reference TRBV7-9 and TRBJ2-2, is DTGVSQNPRHKITKRGQNVTFRCDPISEHNRLYWYRQTLGQGPEFLTYFQNEAQLEKSRLLSDRFSAERPKGSFSTLEIQRTEQGDSAMYLCASSPVNTGELFFGEGSRLTVL.

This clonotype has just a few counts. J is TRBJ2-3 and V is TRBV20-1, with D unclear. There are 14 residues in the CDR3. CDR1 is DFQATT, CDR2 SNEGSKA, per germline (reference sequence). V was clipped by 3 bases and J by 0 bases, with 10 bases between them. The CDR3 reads CSARGFTSTDTQYF. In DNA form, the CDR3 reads TGCAGTGCTAGGGGTTTTACTAGCACAGATACGCAGTATTTT.

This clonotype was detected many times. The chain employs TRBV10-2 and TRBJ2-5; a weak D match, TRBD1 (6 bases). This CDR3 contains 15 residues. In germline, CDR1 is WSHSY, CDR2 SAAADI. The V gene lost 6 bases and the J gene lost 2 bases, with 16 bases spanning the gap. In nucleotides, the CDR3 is TGCGCCAGCAGCCGGGACACAAACCGACAAGAGACCCAGTACTTC. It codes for CASSRDTNRQETQYF.

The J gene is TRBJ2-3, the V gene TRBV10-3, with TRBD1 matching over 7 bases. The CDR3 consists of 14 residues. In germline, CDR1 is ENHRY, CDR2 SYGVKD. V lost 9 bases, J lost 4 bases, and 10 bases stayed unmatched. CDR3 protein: CAMARDRSADTQYF. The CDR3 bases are TGTGCCATGGCCCGGGACAGATCAGCAGATACGCAGTATTTT.

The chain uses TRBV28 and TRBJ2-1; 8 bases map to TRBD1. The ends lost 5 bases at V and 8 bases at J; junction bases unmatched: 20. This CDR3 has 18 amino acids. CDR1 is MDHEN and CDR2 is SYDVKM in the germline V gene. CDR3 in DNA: TGTGCCAGCAGTCCCCAGGGGAGACAGGGGAAGGTCAATGATGAGCAGTTCTTC. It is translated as CASSPQGRQGKVNDEQFF.

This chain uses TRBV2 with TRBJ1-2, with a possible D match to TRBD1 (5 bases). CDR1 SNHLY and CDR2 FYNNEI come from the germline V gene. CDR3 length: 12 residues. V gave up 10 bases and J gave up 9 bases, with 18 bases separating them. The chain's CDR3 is CANIGHLTRYTF. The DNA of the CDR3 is TGTGCCAACATAGGACACTTGACTCGCTACACCTTC.

The CDR3 DNA sequence: TGTGCCAGCAGCCCCCTCGCGGGGGAGCAGTTCTTC. This codes for CASSPLAGEQFF. The chain is built from TRBV6-2 or TRBV6-3 and TRBJ2-1; tentative D call: TRBD2 (6 bases). CDR3 size: 12 residues. Per the germline V gene, CDR1 is MNHEY and CDR2 is SVGEGT. The germline V and J ends were trimmed by 6 bases and 10 bases, with 13 bases remaining between them.

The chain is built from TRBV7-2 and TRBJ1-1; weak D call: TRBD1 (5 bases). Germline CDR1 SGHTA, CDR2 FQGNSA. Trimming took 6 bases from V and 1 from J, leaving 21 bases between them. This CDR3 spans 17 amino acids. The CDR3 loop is CASRSATGAGANTEAFF. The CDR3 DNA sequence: TGTGCCAGCAGATCGGCAACCGGGGCAGGCGCGAACACTGAAGCTTTCTTT.

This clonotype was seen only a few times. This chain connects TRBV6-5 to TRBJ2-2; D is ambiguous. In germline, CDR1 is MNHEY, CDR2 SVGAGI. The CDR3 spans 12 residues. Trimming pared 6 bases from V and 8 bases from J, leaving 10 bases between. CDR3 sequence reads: CASSSPLGELFF. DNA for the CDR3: TGTGCCAGCAGCTCTCCCTTAGGGGAGCTGTTTTTT.